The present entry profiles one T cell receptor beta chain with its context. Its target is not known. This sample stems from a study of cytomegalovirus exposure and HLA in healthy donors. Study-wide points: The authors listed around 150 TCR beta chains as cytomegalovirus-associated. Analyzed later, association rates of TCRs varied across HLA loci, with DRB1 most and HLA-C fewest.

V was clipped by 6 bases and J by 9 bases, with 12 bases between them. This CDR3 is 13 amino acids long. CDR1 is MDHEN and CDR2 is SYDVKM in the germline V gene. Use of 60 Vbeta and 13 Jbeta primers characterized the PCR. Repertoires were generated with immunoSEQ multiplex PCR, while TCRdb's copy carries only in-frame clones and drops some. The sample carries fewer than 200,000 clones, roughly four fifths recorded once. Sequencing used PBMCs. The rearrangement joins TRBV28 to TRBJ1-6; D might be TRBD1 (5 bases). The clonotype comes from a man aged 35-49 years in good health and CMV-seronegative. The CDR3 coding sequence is TGTGCCAGCAGATCAGCTCAGGGTTCACCCCTCCACTTT. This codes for CASRSAQGSPLHF.